The present TCR beta chain was sequenced within a study of beta chain features in type 1 diabetes. Overall study findings and caveats: A possible short-template PCR bias applies equally to patients and controls. Among patients, naive, central memory and Treg TCRB repertoires appeared more similar than among healthy donors. Reduced insertions and increased deletions marked VDJ junctions in type 1 diabetes patients. Among patients with Type 1 diabetes, TCRB CDR3s were moderately but significantly shorter in every one of the four CD4+ subsets.

Of the isolated RNA, all was reverse transcribed, and so the sequenced material was expressed TCRB transcripts. Sequencing of stem cell-like memory T cell samples yielded about a million reads on average. The method was immunoSEQ multiplex PCR; TCRdb's version includes in-frame clones alone and lacks a portion of them. The data contain 20,000 to 25,000 clones, 50% to 60% of them singletons. Details on this clone: Its antigen is not known.

CDR1 is SGDLS, CDR2 YYNGEE, per germline. This CDR3 comprises 15 residues. V lost 4 bases and J lost 4, with 15 bases in between. The sequenced sample was stem cell memory CD4+ T cells from blood. The chain is built from TRBV9 and TRBJ2-1; D possibly corresponds to TRBD2 (5 bases). This clonotype was sampled from a young man with type 1 diabetes. CDR3 DNA: TGTGCCAGCAGCTCAGATAGGACTCAATACAATGAGCAGTTCTTC. Protein sequence: CASSSDRTQYNEQFF.